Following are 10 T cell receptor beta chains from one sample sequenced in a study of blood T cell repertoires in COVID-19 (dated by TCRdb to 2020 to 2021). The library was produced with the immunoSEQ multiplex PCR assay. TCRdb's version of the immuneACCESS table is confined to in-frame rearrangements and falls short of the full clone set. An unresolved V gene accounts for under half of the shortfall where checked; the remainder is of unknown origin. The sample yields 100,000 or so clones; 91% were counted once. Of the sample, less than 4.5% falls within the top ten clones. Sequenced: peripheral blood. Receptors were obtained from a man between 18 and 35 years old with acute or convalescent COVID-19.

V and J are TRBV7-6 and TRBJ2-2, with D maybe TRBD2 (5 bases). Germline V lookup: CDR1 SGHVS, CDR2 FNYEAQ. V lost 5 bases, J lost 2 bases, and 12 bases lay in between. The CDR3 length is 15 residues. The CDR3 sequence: CASSPRTFNTGELFF. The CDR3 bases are TGTGCCAGCAGCCCACGGACTTTTAACACCGGGGAGCTGTTTTTT. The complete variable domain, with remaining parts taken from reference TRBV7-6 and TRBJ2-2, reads GAGVSQSPRYKVTKRGQDVALRCDPISGHVSLYWYRQALGQGPEFLTYFNYEAQQDKSGLPNDRFSAERPEGSISTLTIQRTEQRDSAMYRCASSPRTFNTGELFFGEGSRLTVL.

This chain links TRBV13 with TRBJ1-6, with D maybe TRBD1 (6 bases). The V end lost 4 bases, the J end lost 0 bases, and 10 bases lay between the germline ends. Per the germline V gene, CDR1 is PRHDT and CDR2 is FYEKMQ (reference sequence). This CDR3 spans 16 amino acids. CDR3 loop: CASSSGAASYNSPLHF. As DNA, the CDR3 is TGTGCCAGCAGCTCAGGGGCGGCCTCCTATAATTCACCCCTCCACTTT.

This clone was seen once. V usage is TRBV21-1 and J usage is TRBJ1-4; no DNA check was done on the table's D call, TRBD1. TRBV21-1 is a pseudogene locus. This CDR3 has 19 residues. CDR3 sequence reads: CASSNKGEGQGVPNEKLFF. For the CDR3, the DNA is TGTGCCAGCAGCAACAAAGGGGAAGGACAGGGGGTCCCAAATGAAAAACTGTTTTTT.

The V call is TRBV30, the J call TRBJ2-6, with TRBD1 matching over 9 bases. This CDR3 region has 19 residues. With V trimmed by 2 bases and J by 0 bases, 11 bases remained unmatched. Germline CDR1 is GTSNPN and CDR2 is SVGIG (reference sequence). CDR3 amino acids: CAWSLRLGTGSSGANVLTF. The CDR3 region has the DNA TGTGCCTGGAGTCTACGGCTTGGGACAGGGAGCTCTGGGGCCAACGTCCTGACTTTC.

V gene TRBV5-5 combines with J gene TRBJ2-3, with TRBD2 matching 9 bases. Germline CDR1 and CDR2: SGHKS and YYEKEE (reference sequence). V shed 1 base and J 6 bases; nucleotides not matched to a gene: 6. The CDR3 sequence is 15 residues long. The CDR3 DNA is TGTGCCAGCAGCTTGCAGCGGGGGGATTCGGATACGCAGTATTTT. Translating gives CASSLQRGDSDTQYF.

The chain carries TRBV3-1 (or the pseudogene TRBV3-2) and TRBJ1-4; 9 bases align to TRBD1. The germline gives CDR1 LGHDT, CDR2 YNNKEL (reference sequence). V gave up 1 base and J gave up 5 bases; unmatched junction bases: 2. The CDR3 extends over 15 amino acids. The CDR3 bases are TGTGCCAGCAGCCAAGCCGGGACAGGGAATGAAAAACTGTTTTTT. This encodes CASSQAGTGNEKLFF.

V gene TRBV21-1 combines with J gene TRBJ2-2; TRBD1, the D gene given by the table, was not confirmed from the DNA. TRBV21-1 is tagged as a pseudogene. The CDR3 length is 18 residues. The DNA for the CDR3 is TGTGCCAGCAGCAAAGCGCGAGACAGGCCAGCGAACACCGGGGAGCTGTTTTTT. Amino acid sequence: CASSKARDRPANTGELFF.

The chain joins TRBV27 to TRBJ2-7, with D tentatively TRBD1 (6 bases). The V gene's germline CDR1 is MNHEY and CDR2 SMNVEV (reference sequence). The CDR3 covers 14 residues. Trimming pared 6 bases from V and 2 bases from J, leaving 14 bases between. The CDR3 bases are TGTGCCAGCAGGACTGGACAGCCTCCCTACGAGCAGTACTTC. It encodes CASRTGQPPYEQYF.

The DNA for the CDR3 is TGTGCCAGTACCCGGGGATCTTTGCCTGAAGCTTTCTTT. Translated: CASTRGSLPEAFF. This chain links TRBV19 with TRBJ1-1; D remains ambiguous. CDR1 LNHDA and CDR2 SQIVND come from the germline V gene (reference sequence). Trimming removed 7 bases from V and 6 bases from J, with 15 bases in between. The CDR3 sequence is 13 residues long.

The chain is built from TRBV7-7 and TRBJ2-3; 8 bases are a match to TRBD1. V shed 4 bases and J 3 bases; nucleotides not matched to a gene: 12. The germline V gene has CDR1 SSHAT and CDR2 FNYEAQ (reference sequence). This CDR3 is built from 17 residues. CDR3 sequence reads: CASSSVLGQGETDTQYF. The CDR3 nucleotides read TGTGCCAGCAGCTCCGTCCTTGGACAGGGTGAGACAGATACGCAGTATTTT. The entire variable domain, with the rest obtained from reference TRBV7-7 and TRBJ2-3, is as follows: GAGVSQSPRYKVTKRGQDVTLRCDPISSHATLYWYQQALGQGPEFLTYFNYEAQPDKSGLPSDRFSAERPEGSISTLTIQRTEQRDSAMYRCASSSVLGQGETDTQYFGPGTRLTVL.